A few counts support the clone carrying this T cell receptor beta chain. TRAV- and TRBV-specific primers primed first-strand cDNA, covering alpha and beta chains. TCRs underwent around 18 PCR cycles of amplification with a constant-region primer and V-primer adapter. It was by in vitro transcription that isolated mRNA was amplified. TCRdb itself ran the reads through MiXCR, one entry per CDR3 protein. Among roughly 95,000 distinct CDR3 sequences listed, roughly 19% were seen once. These data come from a study of low-dose radiotherapy and immunotherapy resistance in tumors. Study as a whole: The fractionation for Cohort 1 was 0.5 Gy per fraction every 2 weeks, totaling 6.5 Gy. Cyclophosphamide infusions of 200 mg/m2 came every two weeks, one day before radiation-immunotherapy.

Time point described: after trial treatment. Regarding treatment: LDRT plus nivolumab, ipilimumab, low-dose cyclophosphamide and aspirin (RACIN trial). Nivolumab, ipilimumab, aspirin, low-dose cyclophosphamide and low-dose radiotherapy were all administered to the donors. Germline V CDR1 and CDR2: MNHEY, SVGEGT. V was pared by 10 bases and J by 3 bases, with 19 bases between. CDR3 length equals 15 residues. The sequence was collected from a female donor with ovarian cancer. The source was PBMCs, collected after low-dose radiotherapy plus immunotherapy. V is TRBV6-2 or TRBV6-3 and J is TRBJ1-5; D perhaps matches TRBD1 (6 bases). CDR3 DNA: TGTGCCACCTCAACAGGGTCGGGGTTCAATCAGCCCCAGCATTTT. Translation: CATSTGSGFNQPQHF.